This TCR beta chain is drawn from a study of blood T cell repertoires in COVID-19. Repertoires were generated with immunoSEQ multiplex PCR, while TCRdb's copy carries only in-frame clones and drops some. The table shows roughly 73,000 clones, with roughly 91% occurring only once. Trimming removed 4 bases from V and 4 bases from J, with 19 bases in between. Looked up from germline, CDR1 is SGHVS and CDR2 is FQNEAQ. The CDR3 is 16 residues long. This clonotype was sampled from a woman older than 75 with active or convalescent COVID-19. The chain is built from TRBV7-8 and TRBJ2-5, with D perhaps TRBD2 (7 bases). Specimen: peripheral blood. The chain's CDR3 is CASSSTRGAFLETQYF. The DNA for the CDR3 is TGTGCCAGCAGCTCAACACGGGGGGCCTTTTTAGAGACCCAGTACTTC. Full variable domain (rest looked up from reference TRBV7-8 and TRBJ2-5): GAGVSQSPRYKVAKRGQDVALRCDPISGHVSLFWYQQALGQGPEFLTYFQNEAQLDKSGLPSDRFFAERPEGSVSTLKIQRTQQEDSAVYLCASSSTRGAFLETQYFGPGTRLLVL.